The sequence of this T cell receptor (beta chain) was determined in a study of blood T cell repertoires in COVID-19. About the research overall: Spain, Italy and the United States supplied samples that represented acute and convalescent COVID-19. PBMCs, B-cell-depleted T cells, or T cells provided the cDNA or gDNA that made up the material.

Enrolment of Seattle patients took place during active infection, and they were followed longitudinally. Trimming shortened V by 4 bases and J by 5 bases, and 13 bases separated the two germline ends. The CDR3 is 14 amino acids. Germline V gives CDR1 KGHDR, CDR2 SFDVKD. Assay used: immunoSEQ multiplex PCR; TCRdb lists only in-frame clones, some missing. The sample yields about 350,000 clones, roughly 90% seen once. The TCR sequence derives from a woman in her sixties or seventies with COVID-19, enrolled during active disease. Specimen: peripheral blood. The rearrangement uses TRBV24-1 and TRBJ1-2; weak D call: TRBD1 (6 bases). CDR3 residues: CATSDPGQSYGYTF. CDR3 nucleotide sequence: TGTGCCACCAGTGACCCCGGACAGAGTTATGGCTACACCTTC.